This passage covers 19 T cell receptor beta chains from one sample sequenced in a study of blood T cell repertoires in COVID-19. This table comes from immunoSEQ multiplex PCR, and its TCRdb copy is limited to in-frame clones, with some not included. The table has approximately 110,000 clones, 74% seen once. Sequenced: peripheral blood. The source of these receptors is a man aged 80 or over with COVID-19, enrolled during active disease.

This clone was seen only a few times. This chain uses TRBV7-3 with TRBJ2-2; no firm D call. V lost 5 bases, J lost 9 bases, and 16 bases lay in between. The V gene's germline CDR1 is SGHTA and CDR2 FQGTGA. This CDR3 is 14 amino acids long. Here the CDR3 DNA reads TGTGCCAGCAGCCTTTTAGTCTCTTCGAGGGAGCTGTTTTTT. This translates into CASSLLVSSRELFF.

Here the CDR3 reads CASSYPGSNQPQHF. The CDR3 DNA reads as TGTGCCAGCAGTTACCCGGGTAGCAATCAGCCCCAGCATTTT. The chain uses TRBV6-2 or TRBV6-3 and TRBJ1-5, with D uncertain. The CDR3 sequence is 14 residues long. V lost 2 bases and J lost 0, with 5 bases in between. CDR1 MNHEY and CDR2 SVGEGT come from the germline V gene.

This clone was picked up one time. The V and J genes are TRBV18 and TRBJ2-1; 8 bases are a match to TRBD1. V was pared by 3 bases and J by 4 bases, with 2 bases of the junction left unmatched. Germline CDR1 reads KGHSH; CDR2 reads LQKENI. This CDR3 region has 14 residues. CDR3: CASSPTGVYNEQFF. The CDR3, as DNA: TGTGCCAGCTCACCGACAGGGGTTTACAATGAGCAGTTCTTC.

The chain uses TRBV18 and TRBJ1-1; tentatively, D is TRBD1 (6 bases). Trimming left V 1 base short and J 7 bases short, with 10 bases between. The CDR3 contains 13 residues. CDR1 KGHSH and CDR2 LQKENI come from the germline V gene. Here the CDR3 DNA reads TGTGCCAGCTCACCACAAGGACAGAATGAAGCTTTCTTT. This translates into CASSPQGQNEAFF.

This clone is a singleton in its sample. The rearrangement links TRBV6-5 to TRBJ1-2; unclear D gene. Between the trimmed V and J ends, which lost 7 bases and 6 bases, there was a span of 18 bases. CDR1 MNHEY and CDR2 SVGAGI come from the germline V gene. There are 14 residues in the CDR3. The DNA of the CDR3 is TGTGCCAGCACCTCAACCTGGCTCAGTAATGGCTACACCTTC. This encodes CASTSTWLSNGYTF.

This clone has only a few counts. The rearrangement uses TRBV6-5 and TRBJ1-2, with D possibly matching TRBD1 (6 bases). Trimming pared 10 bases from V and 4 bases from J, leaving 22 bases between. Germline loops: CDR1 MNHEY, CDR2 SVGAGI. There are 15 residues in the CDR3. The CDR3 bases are TGTGCCACCAAACGAGGGTTACAACAGGGCTATGGCTACACCTTC. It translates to CATKRGLQQGYGYTF.

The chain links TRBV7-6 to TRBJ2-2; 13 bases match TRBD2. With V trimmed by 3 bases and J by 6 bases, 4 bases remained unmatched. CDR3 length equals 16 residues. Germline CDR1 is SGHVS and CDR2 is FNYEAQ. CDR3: CASSFGLAGASGELFF. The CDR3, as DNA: TGTGCCAGCAGCTTTGGACTAGCGGGAGCTTCCGGGGAGCTGTTTTTT.

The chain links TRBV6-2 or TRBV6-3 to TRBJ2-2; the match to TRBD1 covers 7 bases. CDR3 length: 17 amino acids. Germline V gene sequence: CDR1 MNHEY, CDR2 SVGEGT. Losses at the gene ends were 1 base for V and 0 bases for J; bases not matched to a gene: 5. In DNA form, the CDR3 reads TGTGCCAGCAGTTACTTCCTCGGGACAGCGAACACCGGGGAGCTGTTTTTT. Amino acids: CASSYFLGTANTGELFF.

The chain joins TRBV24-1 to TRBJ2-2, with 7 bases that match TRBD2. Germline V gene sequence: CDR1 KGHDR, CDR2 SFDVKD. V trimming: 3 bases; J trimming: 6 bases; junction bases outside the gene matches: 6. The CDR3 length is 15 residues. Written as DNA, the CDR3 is TGTGCCACCAGTGATGAAGGGACTATGGCCGGGGAGCTGTTTTTT. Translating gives CATSDEGTMAGELFF.

The CDR3 region has the DNA TGTGCCAGCAATGGGGACAGTCCTCCCGGGGTGGGGACCGGGGAGCTGTTTTTT. Translated, it gives CASNGDSPPGVGTGELFF. The chain carries TRBV2 and TRBJ2-2; 7 nucleotides align to TRBD1. The CDR3 spans 18 residues. CDR1 and CDR2 (germline): SNHLY, FYNNEI. J was trimmed by 5 bases and V by 7 bases; bases with no gene match: 19.

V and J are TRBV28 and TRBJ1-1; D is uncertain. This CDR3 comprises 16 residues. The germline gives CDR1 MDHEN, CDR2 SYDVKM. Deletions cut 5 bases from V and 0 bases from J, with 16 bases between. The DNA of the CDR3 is TGTGCCAGCAGTCTACCTGATCTATCTATGAACACTGAAGCTTTCTTT. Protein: CASSLPDLSMNTEAFF.

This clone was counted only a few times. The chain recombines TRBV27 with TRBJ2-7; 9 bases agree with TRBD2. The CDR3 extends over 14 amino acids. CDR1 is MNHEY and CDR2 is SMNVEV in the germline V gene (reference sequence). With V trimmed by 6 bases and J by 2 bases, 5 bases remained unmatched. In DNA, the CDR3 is TGTGCCAGCAGGGGCGGGGGGGGAACCTACGAGCAGTACTTC. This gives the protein CASRGGGGTYEQYF.

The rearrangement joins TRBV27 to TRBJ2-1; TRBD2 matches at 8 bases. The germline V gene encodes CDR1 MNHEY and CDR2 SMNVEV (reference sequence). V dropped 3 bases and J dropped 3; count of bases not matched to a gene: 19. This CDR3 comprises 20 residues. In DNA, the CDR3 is TGTGCCAGCAGTTTGAGGGGCAGCGGGAGAAGGGCCTCGGTCTACAATGAGCAGTTCTTC. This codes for CASSLRGSGRRASVYNEQFF.

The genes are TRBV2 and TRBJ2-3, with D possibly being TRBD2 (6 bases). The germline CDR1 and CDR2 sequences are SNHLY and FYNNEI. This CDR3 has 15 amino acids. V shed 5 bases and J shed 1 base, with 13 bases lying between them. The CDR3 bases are TGTGCCAGCAGTCAAGGGTTAGCGGGCACAGATACGCAGTATTTT. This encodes CASSQGLAGTDTQYF. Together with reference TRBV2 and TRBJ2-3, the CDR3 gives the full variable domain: EPEVTQTPSHQVTQMGQEVILRCVPISNHLYFYWYRQILGQKVEFLVSFYNNEISEKSEIFDDQFSVERPDGSNFTLKIRSTKLEDSAMYFCASSQGLAGTDTQYFGPGTRLTVL.

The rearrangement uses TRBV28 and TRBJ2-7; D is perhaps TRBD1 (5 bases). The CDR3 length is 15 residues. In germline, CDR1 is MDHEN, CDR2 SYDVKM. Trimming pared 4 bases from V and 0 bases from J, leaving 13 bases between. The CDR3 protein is CASSSITGNSYEQYF. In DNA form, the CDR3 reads TGTGCCAGCAGTTCTATTACAGGAAACTCCTACGAGCAGTACTTC.

For the CDR3, the DNA is TGTGCCAGCAGCCAAGGTTTAGCGGGAGGCACAGATACGCAGTATTTT. This gives the protein CASSQGLAGGTDTQYF. This sequence joins TRBV3-1 (or the pseudogene TRBV3-2) and TRBJ2-3, with 9 bases fitting TRBD2. Germline V gene lookup returns CDR1 LGHDT and CDR2 YNNKEL (reference sequence). J was trimmed by 1 base and V by 1 base; bases with no gene match: 3. This CDR3 contains 16 residues.

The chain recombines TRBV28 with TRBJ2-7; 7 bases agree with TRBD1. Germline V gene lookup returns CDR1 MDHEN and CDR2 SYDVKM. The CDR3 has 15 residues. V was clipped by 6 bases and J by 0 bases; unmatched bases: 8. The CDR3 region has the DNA TGTGCCAGCAGCCCACCCGGGACAGTCTCCTACGAGCAGTACTTC. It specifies CASSPPGTVSYEQYF.

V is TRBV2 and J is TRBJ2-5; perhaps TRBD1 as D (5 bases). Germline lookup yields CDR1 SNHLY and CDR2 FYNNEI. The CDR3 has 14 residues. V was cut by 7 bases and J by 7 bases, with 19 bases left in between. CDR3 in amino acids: CASNSGHKRGTQYF. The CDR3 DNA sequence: TGTGCCAGCAACTCCGGGCACAAAAGGGGGACCCAGTACTTC.

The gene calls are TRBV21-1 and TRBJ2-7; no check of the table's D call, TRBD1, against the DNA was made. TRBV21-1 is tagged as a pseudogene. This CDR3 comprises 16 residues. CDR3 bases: TGTGCCAGCAGCAAAGTAGGAAGCAGGGAAGTGCACGAGCAGTACTTC. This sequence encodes CASSKVGSREVHEQYF.